This T cell receptor (beta chain) derives from a study of T cells after yellow fever vaccination. Broader study findings: The secondary response was weaker but peaked faster, day 5 versus 15.

Germline lookup yields CDR1 SEHNR and CDR2 FQNEAQ (reference sequence). This CDR3 comprises 17 residues. V was clipped by 5 bases and J by 2 bases; unmatched bases: 13. TCRdb passed the 5' RACE reads through MiXCR, listing each CDR3 protein once. The sample lists about 360,000 distinct CDR3 sequences, 6.2% occurring once. A few counts support this clonotype. The antigen is not known. The receptor was isolated from a man under 40 who received the YFV17D yellow fever vaccine. The source was PBMCs, collected 5 days after the yellow fever booster vaccination. The genes are TRBV7-9 and TRBJ2-7; 9 bases map to TRBD1. This CDR3 reads CASSPPLDRGLTYEQYF. CDR3 coding DNA: TGTGCCAGCAGCCCGCCGCTGGACAGGGGCCTAACCTACGAGCAGTACTTC.